This TCR beta chain is drawn from a study of PD-1 blockade in classical Hodgkin lymphoma. This clone occurred once. Its antigen is not identified. As for time point: cycle 4 day 1 (C4D1), after more than five weeks of nivolumab. Every one of the patients relapsed after autologous stem cell transplantation (brentuximab vedotin exposure was variable). Using magnetic negative selection, the CD4+ T cells were separated out of thawed PBMCs. Study-level results: Some patients began nivolumab under 1 year after ASCT. These patients were excluded from later analyses. In CD4+ cells, TCR diversity went up significantly by C4D1, but in CD8+ cells it did not.

Method: immunoSEQ multiplex PCR; TCRdb's copy keeps in-frame clones and lacks some. Among 15,000 to 20,000 clones listed, around 72% were seen once. Source: CD4+ T cells from blood, taken before the fourth cycle of nivolumab. The origin of this receptor is a human donor with classical Hodgkin lymphoma.

CDR3 loop: CASSGLSSYNSPLHF. The CDR3 DNA sequence: TGTGCCAGCAGTGGTTTAAGCTCCTATAATTCACCCCTCCACTTT. The chain combines TRBV6-5 with TRBJ1-6; D not resolved. This CDR3 is 15 amino acids long. Germline CDR1 and CDR2: MNHEY and SVGAGI. Trimming removed 5 bases at V and 0 bases at J, with 8 bases between.